This T cell receptor (beta chain) appears in the sequencing data of a study of T cell repertoires in cytomegalovirus infection. The overall study: Public TCR beta signatures indicated both CMV infection and matching HLA type.

TCRdb redid the calling of the reads with MiXCR, one entry per CDR3 protein. The table records around 530,000 distinct CDR3 sequences, less than 30% of them present only once. A note on this clonotype: Its antigen is unidentified.

Regarding the study as a whole: HLA-C-restricted TCR beta clonotypes specific for CMV led the ex vivo response.

Sequenced sample: PBMCs. The TCR sequence derives from a human donor in good health (CMV status not recorded). Some clones in this sample may be carry-over from other donors' samples.

CDR3 nucleotide sequence: TGTGCCAGCAGTTCCGGGACTAGAAGGCCGAACATTCAGTACTTC. Its protein product is CASSSGTRRPNIQYF. The V and J genes are TRBV12-3 or TRBV12-4 and TRBJ2-4; 8 bases line up with TRBD2. The CDR3 contains 15 residues. V gave up 4 bases and J gave up 7 bases; unmatched junction bases: 9.